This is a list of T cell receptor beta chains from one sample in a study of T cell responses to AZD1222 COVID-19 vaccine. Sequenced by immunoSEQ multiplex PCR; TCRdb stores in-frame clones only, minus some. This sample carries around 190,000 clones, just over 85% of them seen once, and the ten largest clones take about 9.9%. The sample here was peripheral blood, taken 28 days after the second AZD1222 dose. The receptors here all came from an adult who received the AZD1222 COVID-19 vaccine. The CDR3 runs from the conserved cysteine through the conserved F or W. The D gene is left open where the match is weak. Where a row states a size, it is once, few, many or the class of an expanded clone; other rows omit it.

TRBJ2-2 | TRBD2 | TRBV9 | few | TGTGCCAGCAGCGCCCTAGCGGGGGGCACCGGGGAGCTGTTTTTT | CASSALAGGTGELFF
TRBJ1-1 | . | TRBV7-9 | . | TGTGCCAGCAGCTTAGAGGGGGGGAACACTGAAGCTTTCTTT | CASSLEGGNTEAFF
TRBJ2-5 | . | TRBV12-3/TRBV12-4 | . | TGTGCCAGCAGCCTAGGCCCGGGGCGGGACAAGTACTTC | CASSLGPGRDKYF
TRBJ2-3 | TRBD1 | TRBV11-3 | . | TGTGCCAGCAGCCGGACAGGGGGCGAAACAGATACGCAGTATTTT | CASSRTGGETDTQYF
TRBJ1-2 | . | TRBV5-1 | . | TGCGCCAGCAGTGACACCGTAGCAAGAGGCTACACCTTC | CASSDTVARGYTF
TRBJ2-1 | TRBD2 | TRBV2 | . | TGTGCCAGCACCGGGAGCGGGGGGATCCCGGGTGAGCAGTTCTTC | CASTGSGGIPGEQFF
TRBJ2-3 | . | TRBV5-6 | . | TGTGCCAGCAGTCTAGGGGCGGGGAGCACAGATACGCAGTATTTT | CASSLGAGSTDTQYF
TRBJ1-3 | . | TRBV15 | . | TGTGCCACCAGCAGAGATAACAGGGCTGGAAACACCATATATTTT | CATSRDNRAGNTIYF
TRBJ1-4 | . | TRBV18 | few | TGTGCCAGCTCACTCAGGGCGGGAGATGAAAAACTGTTTTTT | CASSLRAGDEKLFF
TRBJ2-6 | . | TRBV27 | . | TGTGCCAGCAGTTTATTCTCGGGCAGGGGATTGGGGGCCAACGTCCTGACTTTC | CASSLFSGRGLGANVLTF
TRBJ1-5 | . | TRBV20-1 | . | TGCAGTGCTAGTATTGGCGGACAGTCCAATCAGCCCCAGCATTTT | CSASIGGQSNQPQHF
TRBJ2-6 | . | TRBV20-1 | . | TGCAGTGCTAGTCACCAGGGGTTGGGGGCCAACGTCCTGACTTTC | CSASHQGLGANVLTF
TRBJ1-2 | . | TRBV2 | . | TGTGCCAGCAGTTCCGGAGGTGGCTACACCTTC | CASSSGGGYTF
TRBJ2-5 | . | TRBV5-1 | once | TGCGCCAGCAGCTTGGGTGTCAGGCGAGAAGCAAAAGAGACCCAGTACTTC | CASSLGVRREAKETQYF
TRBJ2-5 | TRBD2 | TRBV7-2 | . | TGTGCCAGCAGCAAACTAGCGGGGGGGATGGGAGAGACCCAGTACTTC | CASSKLAGGMGETQYF
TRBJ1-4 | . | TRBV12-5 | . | TGTGCTAGTGGTTTGGTACTGTTTTACCCCTCAGGGCCTTCTAATGAAAAACTGTTTTTT | CASGLVLFYPSGPSNEKLFF
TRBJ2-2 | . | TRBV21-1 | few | TGTGCCAGCAGCGATCGATTCCGGGACAGGGCGAACACCGGGGAGCTGTTTTTT | CASSDRFRDRANTGELFF